This T cell receptor (beta chain) comes out of a study of blood T cell repertoires in COVID-19. Overall study: The samples span acute and convalescent COVID-19 from the United States, Italy and Spain.

Source study methods: Amplification of reference gene primers provided the estimated nucleated cell counts. Here immunoSEQ multiplex PCR was the method, and the copy in TCRdb shows in-frame clones only, minus some. V, J and clone size are taken as reported in that table, and D and trimming were inferred from the DNA itself. The data hold 150,000 to 200,000 clones, with 85% observed a single time. This clone was seen only once. This clonotype was sampled from a man aged 55 to 70 with COVID-19, enrolled during active disease. The sequenced sample consisted of peripheral blood.

CDR3 nucleotides: TGTGCCAGCAGCGCGGGGACAGGGGTAAGACAGCCCCAGCATTTT. It encodes CASSAGTGVRQPQHF. The rearrangement uses TRBV9 and TRBJ1-5, with 10 positions matching TRBD1. Germline V gene data show CDR1 as SGDLS and CDR2 as YYNGEE. CDR3 length: 15 amino acids. The V segment lost 3 bases and the J segment 7 bases; nucleotides outside the gene matches: 7.